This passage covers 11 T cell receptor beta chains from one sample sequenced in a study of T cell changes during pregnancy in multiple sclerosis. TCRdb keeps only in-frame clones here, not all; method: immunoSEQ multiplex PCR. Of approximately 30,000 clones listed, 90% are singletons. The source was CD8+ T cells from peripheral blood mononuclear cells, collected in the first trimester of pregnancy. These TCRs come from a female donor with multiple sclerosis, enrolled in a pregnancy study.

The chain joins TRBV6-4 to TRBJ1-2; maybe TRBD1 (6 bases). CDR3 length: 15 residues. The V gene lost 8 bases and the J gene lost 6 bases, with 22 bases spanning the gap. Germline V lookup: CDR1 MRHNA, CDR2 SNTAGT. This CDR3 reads CASHPRATGRDGYTF. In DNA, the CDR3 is TGTGCCAGCCATCCCCGAGCTACAGGGAGGGATGGCTACACCTTC.

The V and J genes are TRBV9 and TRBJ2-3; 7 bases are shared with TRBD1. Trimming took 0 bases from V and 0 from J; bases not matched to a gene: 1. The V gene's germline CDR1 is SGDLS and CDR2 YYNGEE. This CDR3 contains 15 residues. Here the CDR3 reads CASSVATGSTDTQYF. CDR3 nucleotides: TGTGCCAGCAGCGTAGCGACAGGGAGCACAGATACGCAGTATTTT.

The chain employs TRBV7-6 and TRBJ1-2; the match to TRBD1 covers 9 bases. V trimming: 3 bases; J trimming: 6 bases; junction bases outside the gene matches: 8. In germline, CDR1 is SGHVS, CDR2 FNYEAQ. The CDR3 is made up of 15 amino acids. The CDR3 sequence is CASSLTQGAVDGYTF. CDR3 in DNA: TGTGCCAGCAGCTTGACACAGGGGGCTGTGGATGGCTACACCTTC.

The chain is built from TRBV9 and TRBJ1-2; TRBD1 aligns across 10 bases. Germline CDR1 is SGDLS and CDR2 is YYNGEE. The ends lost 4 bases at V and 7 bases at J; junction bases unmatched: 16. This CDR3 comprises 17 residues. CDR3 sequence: CASSISTGGQGLRGYTF. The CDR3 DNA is TGTGCCAGCAGCATATCGACAGGGGGCCAAGGATTGCGTGGCTACACCTTC. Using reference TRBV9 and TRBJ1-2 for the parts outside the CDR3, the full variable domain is DSGVTQTPKHLITATGQRVTLRCSPRSGDLSVYWYQQSLDQGLQFLIQYYNGEERAKGNILERFSAQQFPDLHSELNLSSLELGDSALYFCASSISTGGQGLRGYTFGSGTRLTVV.

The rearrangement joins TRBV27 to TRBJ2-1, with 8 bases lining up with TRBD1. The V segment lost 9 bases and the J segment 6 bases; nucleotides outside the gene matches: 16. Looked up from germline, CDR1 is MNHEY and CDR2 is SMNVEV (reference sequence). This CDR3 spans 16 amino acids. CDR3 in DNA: TGTGCCAGTGAACGTACCGGGACAGGACTAACCAATGAGCAGTTCTTC. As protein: CASERTGTGLTNEQFF.

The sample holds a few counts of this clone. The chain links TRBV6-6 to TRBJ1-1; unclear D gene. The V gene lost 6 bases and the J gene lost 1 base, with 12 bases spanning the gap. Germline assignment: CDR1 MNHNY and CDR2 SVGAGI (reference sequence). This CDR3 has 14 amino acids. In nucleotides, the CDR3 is TGTGCCAGCAGGACATTTCGTAGGAACACTGAAGCTTTCTTT. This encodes CASRTFRRNTEAFF.

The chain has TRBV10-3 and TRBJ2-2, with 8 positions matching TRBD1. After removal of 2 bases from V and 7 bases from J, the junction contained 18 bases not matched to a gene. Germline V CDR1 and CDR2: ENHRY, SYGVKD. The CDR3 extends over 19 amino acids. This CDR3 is CAISEPPGKEQGEIGELFF. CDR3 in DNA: TGTGCCATCAGTGAGCCTCCAGGGAAAGAACAGGGGGAAATCGGGGAGCTGTTTTTT.

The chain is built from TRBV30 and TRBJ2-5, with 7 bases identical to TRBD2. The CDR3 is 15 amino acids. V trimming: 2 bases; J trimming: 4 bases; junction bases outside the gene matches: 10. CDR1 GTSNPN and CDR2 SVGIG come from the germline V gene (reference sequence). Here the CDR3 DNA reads TGTGCCTGGAGTCGCCCGACTAGCTCAAGAGAGACCCAGTACTTC. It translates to CAWSRPTSSRETQYF.

The CDR3: CASSPYGGGPNEQYF. Written as DNA, the CDR3 is TGTGCCAGTAGTCCCTATGGGGGAGGCCCTAACGAGCAGTACTTC. This chain links TRBV19 with TRBJ2-7, with D tentatively TRBD2 (6 bases). The CDR3 runs to 15 residues. V lost 5 bases and J 5 bases, leaving 19 bases between the germline ends. Germline CDR1 is LNHDA and CDR2 is SQIVND (reference sequence).

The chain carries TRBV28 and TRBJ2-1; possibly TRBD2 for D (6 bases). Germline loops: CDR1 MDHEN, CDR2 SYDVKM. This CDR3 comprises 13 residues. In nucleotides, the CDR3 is TGTGCGACAAAGACTAGTTTGGGGGGTGAGCAGTTCTTC. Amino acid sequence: CATKTSLGGEQFF.

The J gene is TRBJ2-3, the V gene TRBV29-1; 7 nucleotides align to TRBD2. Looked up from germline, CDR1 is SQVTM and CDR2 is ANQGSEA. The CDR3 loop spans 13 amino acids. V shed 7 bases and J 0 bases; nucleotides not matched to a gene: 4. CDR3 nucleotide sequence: TGCAGCGGCGGGGGAATCAGCACAGATACGCAGTATTTT. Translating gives CSGGGISTDTQYF.